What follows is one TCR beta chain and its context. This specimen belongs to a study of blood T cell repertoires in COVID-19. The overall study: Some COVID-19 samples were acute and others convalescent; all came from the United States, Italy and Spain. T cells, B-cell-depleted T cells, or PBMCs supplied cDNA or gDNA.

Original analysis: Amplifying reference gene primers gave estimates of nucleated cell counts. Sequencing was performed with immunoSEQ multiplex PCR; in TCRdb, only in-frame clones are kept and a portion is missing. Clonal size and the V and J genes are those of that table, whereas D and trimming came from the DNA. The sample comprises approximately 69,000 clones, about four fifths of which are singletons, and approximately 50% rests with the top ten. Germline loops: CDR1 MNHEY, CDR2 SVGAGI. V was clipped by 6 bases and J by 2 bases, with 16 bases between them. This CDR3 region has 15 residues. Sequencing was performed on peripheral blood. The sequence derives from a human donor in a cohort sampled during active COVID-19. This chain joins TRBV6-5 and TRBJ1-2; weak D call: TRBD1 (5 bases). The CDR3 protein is CASSREQRGNYGYTF. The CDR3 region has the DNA TGTGCCAGCAGCCGAGAACAAAGGGGAAACTATGGCTACACCTTC.